This passage covers 32 T cell receptor beta chains from one sample sequenced in a study of T cell changes during pregnancy in multiple sclerosis. The protocol was immunoSEQ multiplex PCR, while the TCRdb copy is restricted to in-frame clones and leaves out a portion. The sample yields tens of thousands of clones, more than 85% seen once. The specimen comprised peripheral blood, sampled in the third trimester of pregnancy. These receptor sequences come from a female donor with multiple sclerosis, enrolled in a pregnancy study.

The V gene is TRBV10-3, the J gene TRBJ1-2; perhaps TRBD1 as D (6 bases). There are 11 residues in the CDR3. V was clipped by 4 bases and J by 11 bases, with 11 bases between them. Germline assignment: CDR1 ENHRY and CDR2 SYGVKD. CDR3 sequence: CAISADSLYTF. The CDR3 coding sequence is TGTGCCATCAGTGCGGACAGTTTGTACACCTTC.

The chain is built from TRBV29-1 and TRBJ2-7; TRBD1 aligns across 7 bases. The trim removed 4 bases at V and 5 bases at J, leaving 5 bases unmatched. The CDR3 covers 12 residues. Germline CDR1 is SQVTM and CDR2 is ANQGSEA. The chain's CDR3 is CSVALQGNEQYF. The CDR3 nucleotides are TGCAGCGTTGCCCTACAGGGGAACGAGCAGTACTTC.

This chain connects TRBV7-2 to TRBJ1-5; 7 positions match TRBD1. The trim removed 5 bases at V and 4 bases at J, leaving 8 bases unmatched. The CDR3 covers 15 residues. Germline V CDR1 and CDR2: SGHTA, FQGNSA. The CDR3 nucleotides are TGTGCCAGCAGCACGAGGGGACAGCAAAATCAGCCCCAGCATTTT. Amino acids: CASSTRGQQNQPQHF.

The genes are TRBV28 and TRBJ1-4, with D perhaps matching TRBD1 (6 bases). This CDR3 spans 13 amino acids. CDR1 is MDHEN and CDR2 is SYDVKM in the germline V gene. V was shortened by 8 bases and J by 3 bases, with 10 bases between the two germline ends. The CDR3: CASRTVPNEKLFF. The CDR3, as DNA: TGTGCCAGCCGGACAGTTCCTAATGAAAAACTGTTTTTT. Based on the CDR3 plus reference TRBV28 and TRBJ1-4, the full variable domain is DVKVTQSSRYLVKRTGEKVFLECVQDMDHENMFWYRQDPGLGLRLIYFSYDVKMKEKGDIPEGYSVSREKKERFSLILESASTNQTSMYLCASRTVPNEKLFFGSGTQLSVL.

This sequence joins TRBV19 and TRBJ2-7; D gene ambiguous. With 5 bases removed from V and 2 bases from J, the gap between germline ends came to 13 bases. Germline CDR1 is LNHDA and CDR2 is SQIVND (reference sequence). This CDR3 is built from 14 residues. CDR3 nucleotide sequence: TGTGCCAGTAGTCCCGCCTTTGAGACCTACGAGCAGTACTTC. Its translation: CASSPAFETYEQYF.

The chain uses TRBV21-1 and TRBJ1-1; the table's D call of TRBD1 was not tested on the DNA. TRBV21-1 is classified as a pseudogene. The CDR3 consists of 15 residues. CDR3 amino acids: CASSSGQGTDTEAFF. In DNA form, the CDR3 reads TGTGCCAGCAGCTCCGGACAGGGGACGGACACTGAAGCTTTCTTT.

The table lists this clone with a few counts. The chain carries TRBV9 and TRBJ1-1; a possible D gene is TRBD1 (5 bases). This CDR3 comprises 14 residues. V was pared by 4 bases and J by 3 bases, with 13 bases between. CDR1 and CDR2 (germline): SGDLS, YYNGEE. The CDR3 nucleotides read TGTGCCAGCAGCCCTCAGACGGGGGACACTGAAGCTTTCTTT. It codes for CASSPQTGDTEAFF.

This chain links TRBV4-1 with TRBJ1-2; perhaps TRBD1 as D (5 bases). The CDR3 totals 15 residues. Looked up from germline, CDR1 is MGHRA and CDR2 is YSYEKL. Trimming left V 0 bases short and J 3 bases short, with 11 bases between. CDR3 residues: CASSQDPQGDYGYTF. DNA of the CDR3: TGCGCCAGCAGCCAAGATCCGCAGGGTGACTATGGCTACACCTTC.

The J gene is TRBJ2-3, the V gene TRBV4-3; 9 nucleotides align to TRBD2. Germline CDR1 and CDR2: LGHNA and YSLEER. CDR3 length: 17 residues. Trimming took 1 base from V and 0 from J; bases not matched to a gene: 5. The CDR3 coding sequence is TGCGCCAGCAGCCAAGTCCGACTAGCGGAAAGCACAGATACGCAGTATTTT. Translation: CASSQVRLAESTDTQYF.

The genes are TRBV7-9 and TRBJ2-3, with D possibly TRBD1 on 6 matching bases. The CDR3 spans 15 residues. Per the germline V gene, CDR1 is SEHNR and CDR2 is FQNEAQ (reference sequence). Between the trimmed V and J ends, which lost 5 bases and 0 bases, there was a span of 12 bases. CDR3 loop: CASSLGQSSTDTQYF. In DNA, the CDR3 is TGTGCCAGCAGCCTCGGACAGTCTAGCACAGATACGCAGTATTTT. Using reference TRBV7-9 and TRBJ2-3 for the parts outside the CDR3, the full variable domain is DTGVSQNPRHKITKRGQNVTFRCDPISEHNRLYWYRQTLGQGPEFLTYFQNEAQLEKSRLLSDRFSAERPKGSFSTLEIQRTEQGDSAMYLCASSLGQSSTDTQYFGPGTRLTVL.

The genes are TRBV7-3 and TRBJ2-6; 7 nucleotides align to TRBD1. The CDR3 spans 18 residues. Germline CDR1 is SGHTA and CDR2 is FQGTGA. V shed 0 bases and J 2 bases; nucleotides not matched to a gene: 7. CDR3 DNA: TGTGCCAGCAGCTTAACGGCAGGGGGTCTCCCTGGGGCCAACGTCCTGACTTTC. Amino acids: CASSLTAGGLPGANVLTF.

The chain joins TRBV9 to TRBJ2-1; TRBD2 aligns across 7 bases. The CDR3 contains 15 residues. Trimming cost V 0 bases and J 2 bases; bases outside gene matches: 2. CDR1 is SGDLS, CDR2 YYNGEE, per germline. CDR3 sequence: CASSVAGTTYNEQFF. CDR3 DNA sequence: TGTGCCAGCAGCGTAGCAGGGACTACCTACAATGAGCAGTTCTTC.

Only a few counts were recorded for this clone. For the CDR3, the DNA is TGTGCCAGCAGCACAGGGCCCTGGAACGAGCAGTACTTC. Its translation: CASSTGPWNEQYF. This chain joins TRBV5-4 and TRBJ2-7; a weak D match, TRBD1 (6 bases). V was shortened by 4 bases and J by 5 bases, with 13 bases between the two germline ends. The germline gives CDR1 SGHNT, CDR2 YYREEE (reference sequence). This CDR3 contains 13 residues. Full variable domain (rest looked up from reference TRBV5-4 and TRBJ2-7): ETGVTQSPTHLIKTRGQQVTLRCSSQSGHNTVSWYQQALGQGPQFIFQYYREEENGRGNFPPRFSGLQFPNYSSELNVNALELDDSALYLCASSTGPWNEQYFGPGTRLTVT.

The rearrangement uses TRBV6-6 and TRBJ2-7, with D perhaps matching TRBD2 (6 bases). Trimming removed 7 bases at V and 3 bases at J, with 22 bases between. Germline CDR1 MNHNY, CDR2 SVGAGI (reference sequence). The length of the CDR3 is 16 residues. DNA of the CDR3: TGTGCCAGCACCCAAATCGATTGGGGGAGGCGCTACGAGCAGTACTTC. This translates into CASTQIDWGRRYEQYF.

The J gene is TRBJ2-2, the V gene TRBV6-5; no clear D. The CDR3 runs 13 residues. Per germline, CDR1 MNHEY and CDR2 SVGAGI. Trimming stripped 0 bases from V and 7 bases from J, with 6 bases between. CDR3 region: CASSYSLYGELFF. In DNA, the CDR3 is TGTGCCAGCAGTTACTCGTTATACGGGGAGCTGTTTTTT.

This rearrangement joins TRBV7-9 to TRBJ2-1; 10 bases match TRBD2. This CDR3 region has 16 residues. The trim removed 1 base at V and 7 bases at J, leaving 7 bases unmatched. Germline V lookup: CDR1 SEHNR, CDR2 FQNEAQ (reference sequence). The DNA for the CDR3 is TGTGCCAGCAGCTTAGGTTTTGGGACTAGCGAGAATGAGCAGTTCTTC. The encoded protein is CASSLGFGTSENEQFF.

The chain couples TRBV19 to TRBJ2-1; possibly TRBD2 for D (5 bases). V shed 3 bases and J shed 8 bases, with 17 bases lying between them. Germline loops: CDR1 LNHDA, CDR2 SQIVND (reference sequence). There are 15 residues in the CDR3. This chain's CDR3 is CASSMERQAQDEQFF. The CDR3 DNA sequence: TGTGCCAGTAGTATGGAGCGGCAGGCACAAGATGAGCAGTTCTTC.

V gene TRBV7-9 combines with J gene TRBJ2-2; 9 nucleotides line up with TRBD1. The CDR3 has 17 amino acids. The germline V gene encodes CDR1 SEHNR and CDR2 FQNEAQ (reference sequence). V trimming: 6 bases; J trimming: 7 bases; junction bases outside the gene matches: 15. CDR3 bases: TGTGCCAGCAGATCCGGGACAGGGAATATCATGGTCGGGGAGCTGTTTTTT. Translating it yields CASRSGTGNIMVGELFF.

This chain connects TRBV7-2 to TRBJ2-2, with TRBD1 identical over 9 bases. CDR1 is SGHTA and CDR2 is FQGNSA in the germline V gene. The length of the CDR3 is 15 residues. The V segment lost 5 bases and the J segment 5 bases; nucleotides outside the gene matches: 6. DNA of the CDR3: TGTGCCAGCAGCAAAGGGGACAGGGCTACCGGGGAGCTGTTTTTT. It codes for CASSKGDRATGELFF.

The chain uses TRBV13 and TRBJ1-3, with 7 bases aligning to TRBD1. CDR3 length equals 17 residues. The germline gives CDR1 PRHDT, CDR2 FYEKMQ (reference sequence). V trimming: 4 bases; J trimming: 0 bases; junction bases outside the gene matches: 9. The DNA for the CDR3 is TGTGCCAGCAGCTCCCGACAGGGCCGATTCTCTGGAAACACCATATATTTT. Residues: CASSSRQGRFSGNTIYF.

V is TRBV7-6 and J is TRBJ1-2; D not resolved. With 5 bases removed from V and 7 bases from J, the gap between germline ends came to 17 bases. The CDR3 sequence is 14 residues long. CDR1 SGHVS and CDR2 FNYEAQ come from the germline V gene. The DNA of the CDR3 is TGTGCCAGCAGCCCGGGGTCAATGGCGAGTGGCTACACCTTC. Translation: CASSPGSMASGYTF.

This chain joins TRBV5-5 and TRBJ2-6; unclear D gene. The V end lost 2 bases, the J end lost 2 bases, and 17 bases lay between the germline ends. The germline V gene encodes CDR1 SGHKS and CDR2 YYEKEE (reference sequence). This CDR3 spans 18 amino acids. The CDR3 sequence: CASSFFWLLPPGANVLTF. The CDR3 DNA is TGTGCCAGCAGCTTTTTCTGGTTACTCCCTCCTGGGGCCAACGTCCTGACTTTC.

This chain uses TRBV6-5 with TRBJ2-6, with a possible D match to TRBD2 (6 bases). Germline V CDR1 and CDR2: MNHEY, SVGAGI. CDR3 size: 13 residues. Trimming pared 8 bases from V and 2 bases from J, leaving 7 bases between. CDR3 DNA sequence: TGTGCCAGCTCGGGGGCTGGGGCCAACGTCCTGACTTTC. The encoded protein is CASSGAGANVLTF.

The genes are TRBV19 and TRBJ1-5; TRBD1 agrees at 7 bases. The CDR3 contains 14 residues. Germline CDR1 and CDR2: LNHDA and SQIVND (reference sequence). J was trimmed by 1 base and V by 6 bases; bases with no gene match: 3. This chain's CDR3 is CASRLQGSNQPQHF. The CDR3, as DNA: TGTGCCAGTAGATTACAGGGGAGCAATCAGCCCCAGCATTTT.

The chain is built from TRBV29-1 and TRBJ1-2, with a tentative D call TRBD1 (5 bases). Germline V lookup: CDR1 SQVTM, CDR2 ANQGSEA. This CDR3 has 12 amino acids. V lost 6 bases and J 8 bases, leaving 16 bases between the germline ends. The CDR3 coding sequence is TGCAGCGTACCGGGGACCGGGGGAGGCTACACCTTC. It translates to CSVPGTGGGYTF.

The chain carries TRBV6-1 and TRBJ2-7; D is perhaps TRBD1 (6 bases). The CDR3 has 14 amino acids. Trimming removed 5 bases at V and 2 bases at J, with 13 bases between. The germline CDR1 and CDR2 sequences are MNHNS and SASEGT. CDR3 nucleotide sequence: TGTGCCAGCAGTCCAGGGGCAAACCCCTACGAGCAGTACTTC. Its translation is CASSPGANPYEQYF.

The chain joins TRBV7-9 to TRBJ2-3; D ambiguous. This CDR3 is built from 13 residues. Germline V gene lookup returns CDR1 SEHNR and CDR2 FQNEAQ (reference sequence). V lost 5 bases and J 4 bases, leaving 10 bases between the germline ends. DNA for the CDR3: TGTGCCAGCAGCCCTGTAGTTCCAGATACGCAGTATTTT. It specifies CASSPVVPDTQYF. The whole variable domain, remainder taken from reference TRBV7-9 and TRBJ2-3, is DTGVSQNPRHKITKRGQNVTFRCDPISEHNRLYWYRQTLGQGPEFLTYFQNEAQLEKSRLLSDRFSAERPKGSFSTLEIQRTEQGDSAMYLCASSPVVPDTQYFGPGTRLTVL.

The CDR3 reads CASGAGGPYEQYF. DNA for the CDR3: TGTGCCAGCGGGGCGGGAGGCCCCTACGAGCAGTACTTC. V usage is TRBV2 and J usage is TRBJ2-7; 8 bases match TRBD2. Trimming took 8 bases from V and 2 from J; bases not matched to a gene: 5. The CDR3 has 13 residues. Germline V gives CDR1 SNHLY, CDR2 FYNNEI. Drawing the rest from reference TRBV2 and TRBJ2-7, the complete variable domain is EPEVTQTPSHQVTQMGQEVILRCVPISNHLYFYWYRQILGQKVEFLVSFYNNEISEKSEIFDDQFSVERPDGSNFTLKIRSTKLEDSAMYFCASGAGGPYEQYFGPGTRLTVT.

J is TRBJ2-3 and V is TRBV19, with 9 bases aligning to TRBD2. This CDR3 is built from 16 residues. Germline V CDR1 and CDR2: LNHDA, SQIVND (reference sequence). Trimming took 3 bases from V and 5 from J; bases not matched to a gene: 9. The CDR3 loop is CASSIGTSIEVDTQYF. The CDR3 nucleotides read TGTGCCAGTAGTATCGGGACTAGCATTGAGGTAGATACGCAGTATTTT.

V is TRBV29-1 and J is TRBJ1-1; D unresolved. The ends were cut back, 4 bases at V and 10 bases at J, with 13 bases in the middle. In germline, CDR1 is SQVTM, CDR2 ANQGSEA. This CDR3 spans 11 amino acids. Here the CDR3 DNA reads TGCAGCGTTGGAAGCCCAGGCTCAGCTTTCTTT. The encoded protein is CSVGSPGSAFF.

The chain couples TRBV7-2 to TRBJ2-3; 7 bases are shared with TRBD2. Germline V gene lookup returns CDR1 SGHTA and CDR2 FQGNSA. V gave up 8 bases and J gave up 0 bases; unmatched junction bases: 8. The CDR3 is made up of 15 amino acids. CDR3 residues: CASARASGSTDTQYF. CDR3 in DNA: TGTGCCAGCGCTAGGGCTAGCGGAAGCACAGATACGCAGTATTTT.

This chain links TRBV28 with TRBJ2-2; weak D call: TRBD2 (5 bases). The germline gives CDR1 MDHEN, CDR2 SYDVKM. Trimming shortened V by 3 bases and J by 5 bases, and 7 bases separated the two germline ends. The CDR3 length is 13 residues. The CDR3 sequence is CASSLRTTGELFF. The CDR3 nucleotides read TGTGCCAGCAGTTTGCGGACTACCGGGGAGCTGTTTTTT.